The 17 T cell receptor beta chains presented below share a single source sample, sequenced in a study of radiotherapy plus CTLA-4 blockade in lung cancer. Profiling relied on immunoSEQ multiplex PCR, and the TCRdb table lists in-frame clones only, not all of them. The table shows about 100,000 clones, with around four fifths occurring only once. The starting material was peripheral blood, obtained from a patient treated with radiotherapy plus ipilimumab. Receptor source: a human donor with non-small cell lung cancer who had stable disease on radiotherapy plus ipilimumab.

The DNA for the CDR3 is TGTGCCAGCAGTTTAACCCTGGCGGGGGGCTTAGATACGCAGTATTTT. It is translated as CASSLTLAGGLDTQYF. V is TRBV28 and J is TRBJ2-3; 8 nucleotides align to TRBD2. The CDR3 extends over 16 amino acids. The germline gives CDR1 MDHEN, CDR2 SYDVKM. V trimming: 2 bases; J trimming: 5 bases; junction bases outside the gene matches: 9.

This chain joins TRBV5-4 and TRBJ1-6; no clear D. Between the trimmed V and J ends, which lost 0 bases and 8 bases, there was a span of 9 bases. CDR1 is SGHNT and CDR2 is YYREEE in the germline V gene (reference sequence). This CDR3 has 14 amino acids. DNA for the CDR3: TGTGCCAGCAGCTTGGTAGCTGGAGATTCACCCCTCCACTTT. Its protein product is CASSLVAGDSPLHF.

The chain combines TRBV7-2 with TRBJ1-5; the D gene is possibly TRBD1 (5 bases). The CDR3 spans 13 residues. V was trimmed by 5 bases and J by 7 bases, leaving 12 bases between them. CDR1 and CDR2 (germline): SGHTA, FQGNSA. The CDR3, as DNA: TGTGCCAGCAGCCCCGGGACTCGCCAGCCCCAGCATTTT. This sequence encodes CASSPGTRQPQHF.

The CDR3 spells CASSLADRGVYEQYF. The CDR3 nucleotides read TGTGCCAGCAGCTTGGCGGACAGGGGGGTGTACGAGCAGTACTTC. The rearrangement joins TRBV5-6 to TRBJ2-7; TRBD1 matches 10 bases. The CDR3 runs to 15 residues. Germline assignment: CDR1 SGHDT and CDR2 YYEEEE. Unmatched junction bases numbered 4, after V lost 0 bases and J lost 4 bases.

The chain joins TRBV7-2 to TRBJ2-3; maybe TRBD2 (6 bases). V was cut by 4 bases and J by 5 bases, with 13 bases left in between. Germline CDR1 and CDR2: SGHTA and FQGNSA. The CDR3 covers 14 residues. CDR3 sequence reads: CASSSDGSGDTQYF. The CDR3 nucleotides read TGTGCCAGCAGCTCAGACGGGAGTGGAGATACGCAGTATTTT.

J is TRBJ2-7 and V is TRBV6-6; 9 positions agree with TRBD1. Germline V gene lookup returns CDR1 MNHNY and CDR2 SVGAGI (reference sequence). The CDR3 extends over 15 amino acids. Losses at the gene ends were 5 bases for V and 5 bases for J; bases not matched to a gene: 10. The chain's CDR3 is CASSPRQGGIHEQYF. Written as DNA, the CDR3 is TGTGCCAGCAGTCCCCGACAGGGGGGTATTCACGAGCAGTACTTC.

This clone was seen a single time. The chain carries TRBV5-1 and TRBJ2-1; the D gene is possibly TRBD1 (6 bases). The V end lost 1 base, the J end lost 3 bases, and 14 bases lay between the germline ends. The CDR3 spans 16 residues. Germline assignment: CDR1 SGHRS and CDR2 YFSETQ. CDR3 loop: CASSLSVLGHYNEQFF. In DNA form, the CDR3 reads TGCGCCAGCAGCTTGAGTGTCCTGGGACACTACAATGAGCAGTTCTTC. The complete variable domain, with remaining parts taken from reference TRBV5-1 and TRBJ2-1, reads KAGVTQTPRYLIKTRGQQVTLSCSPISGHRSVSWYQQTPGQGLQFLFEYFSETQRNKGNFPGRFSGRQFSNSRSEMNVSTLELGDSALYLCASSLSVLGHYNEQFFGPGTRLTVL.

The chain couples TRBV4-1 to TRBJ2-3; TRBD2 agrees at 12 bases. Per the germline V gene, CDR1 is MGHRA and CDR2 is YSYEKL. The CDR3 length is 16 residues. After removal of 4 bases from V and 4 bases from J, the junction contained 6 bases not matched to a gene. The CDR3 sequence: CASSLTSGSGSDTQYF. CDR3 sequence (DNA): TGCGCCAGCAGCCTGACTAGCGGGAGTGGGTCAGATACGCAGTATTTT.

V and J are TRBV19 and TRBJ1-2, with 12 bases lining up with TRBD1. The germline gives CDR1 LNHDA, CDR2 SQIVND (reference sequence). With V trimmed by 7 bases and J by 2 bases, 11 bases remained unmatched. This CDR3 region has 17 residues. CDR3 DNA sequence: TGTGCCAGTATCTCAGCAGGGACAGGGGGCACGAACTATGGCTACACCTTC. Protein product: CASISAGTGGTNYGYTF.

The CDR3 DNA reads TGTGCCAGCAGCCGCGGGGGACAGGGGGGCTACGAGCAGTACTTC. Protein product: CASSRGGQGGYEQYF. The chain combines TRBV7-2 with TRBJ2-7; TRBD1 matches at 11 bases. Germline V gene data show CDR1 as SGHTA and CDR2 as FQGNSA. This CDR3 spans 15 amino acids. Trimming at V came to 5 bases and at J to 3 bases, leaving 6 bases not matched to a gene.

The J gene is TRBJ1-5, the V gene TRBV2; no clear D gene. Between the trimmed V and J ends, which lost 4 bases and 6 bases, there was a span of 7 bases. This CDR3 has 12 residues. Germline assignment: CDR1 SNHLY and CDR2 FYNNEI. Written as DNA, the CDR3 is TGTGCCAGCAGTGGGCCTCGTCAGCCCCAGCATTTT. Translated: CASSGPRQPQHF.

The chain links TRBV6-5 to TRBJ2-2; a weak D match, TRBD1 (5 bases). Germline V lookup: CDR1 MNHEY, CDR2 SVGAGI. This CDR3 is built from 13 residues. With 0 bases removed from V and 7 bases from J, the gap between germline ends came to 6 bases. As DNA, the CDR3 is TGTGCCAGCAGTTACTCAAGGGGCGGGGAGCTGTTTTTT. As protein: CASSYSRGGELFF.

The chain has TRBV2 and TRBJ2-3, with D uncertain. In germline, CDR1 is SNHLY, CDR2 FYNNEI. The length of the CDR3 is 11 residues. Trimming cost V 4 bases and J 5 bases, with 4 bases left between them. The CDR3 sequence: CASSVQDTQYF. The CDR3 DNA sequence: TGTGCCAGCAGTGTACAAGATACGCAGTATTTT.

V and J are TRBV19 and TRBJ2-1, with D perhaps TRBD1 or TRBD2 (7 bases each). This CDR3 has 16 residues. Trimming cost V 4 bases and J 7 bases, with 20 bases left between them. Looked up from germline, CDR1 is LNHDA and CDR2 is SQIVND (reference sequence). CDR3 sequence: CASSNPQGGQGNEQFF. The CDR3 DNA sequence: TGTGCCAGTAGTAACCCCCAGGGGGGGCAGGGGAATGAGCAGTTCTTC.

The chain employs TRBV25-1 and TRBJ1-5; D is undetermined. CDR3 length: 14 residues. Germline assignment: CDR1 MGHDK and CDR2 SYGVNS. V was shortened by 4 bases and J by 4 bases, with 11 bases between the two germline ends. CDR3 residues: CASSGPGGNQPQHF. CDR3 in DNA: TGTGCCAGCAGTGGACCAGGAGGGAATCAGCCCCAGCATTTT.

The CDR3 is CASSEARQGQSPLHF. Here the CDR3 DNA reads TGTGCCAGCAGTGAAGCGCGGCAGGGCCAATCACCCCTCCACTTT. The chain uses TRBV2 and TRBJ1-6; TRBD1 might be the D (5 bases). The V gene's germline CDR1 is SNHLY and CDR2 FYNNEI. The CDR3 contains 15 residues. The ends were cut back, 0 bases at V and 10 bases at J, with 13 bases in the middle.

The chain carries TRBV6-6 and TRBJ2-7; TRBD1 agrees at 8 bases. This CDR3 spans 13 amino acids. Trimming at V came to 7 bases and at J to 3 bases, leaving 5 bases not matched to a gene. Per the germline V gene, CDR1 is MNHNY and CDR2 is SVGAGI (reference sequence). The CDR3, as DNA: TGTGCCAGCATGGACAGGGTCAGCTACGAGCAGTACTTC. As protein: CASMDRVSYEQYF.